A selection of T cell receptor beta chains follows, all from one sample in a study of identical twins. TCRdb re-analysed the 5' RACE reads in MiXCR, keeping a single row per CDR3 protein. The sample holds about 430,000 distinct CDR3 sequences; around 18% are singletons and the top ten take more than 10%. Sequencing used naive T cells sorted from blood. These receptors came from a man aged 50-59 years in good health. CDR3s include the opening cysteine and the closing phenylalanine or tryptophan. A D gene is named only where the DNA matches it firmly. Not every row has a clone size; where given, it reads once, few, many or a size class.

D	size	V	J	CDR3	DNA
-	-	TRBV20-1	TRBJ2-1	CSARDFGGFEYNEQFF	TGCAGTGCTAGAGATTTTGGCGGGTTTGAATACAATGAGCAGTTCTTC
TRBD2	-	TRBV7-2	TRBJ2-5	CASSLGSGGAWETQYF	TGTGCCAGCAGCTTGGGGAGCGGGGGGGCCTGGGAGACCCAGTACTTC
-	-	TRBV5-1	TRBJ2-2	CASSFSPGELFF	TGCGCCAGCAGCTTCAGTCCCGGGGAGCTGTTTTTT
-	few	TRBV15	TRBJ1-2	CATSRVGAGYGYTF	TGTGCCACCAGCCGAGTGGGGGCCGGCTATGGCTACACCTTC
-	few	TRBV12-3/TRBV12-4	TRBJ2-5	CASSSSDKTQYF	TGTGCCAGCAGTTCATCCGACAAGACCCAGTACTTC
-	few	TRBV19	TRBJ2-6	CASSKSEVRRSGANVLTF	TGTGCCAGTAGCAAATCGGAGGTCAGACGCTCTGGGGCCAACGTCCTGACTTTC
-	many	TRBV10-3	TRBJ2-7	CAISPRGPSEQYF	TGTGCCATCAGCCCCCGGGGCCCCAGCGAGCAGTACTTC
-	many	TRBV4-2	TRBJ2-3	CASSPLVRQEGVDTQYF	TGTGCCAGCAGCCCCCTAGTAAGACAGGAGGGCGTGGATACGCAGTATTTT
-	many	TRBV27	TRBJ2-7	CASKPGPGTSYEQYF	TGTGCCAGCAAACCGGGACCTGGTACGTCCTACGAGCAGTACTTC
-	-	TRBV5-1	TRBJ1-2	CASSWTVGISGYTF	TGCGCCAGCAGCTGGACCGTGGGGATCTCTGGCTACACCTTC
-	many	TRBV20-1	TRBJ2-4	CSSQGDSGGQNIQYF	TGCAGTTCTCAGGGCGACTCTGGGGGTCAAAACATTCAGTACTTC
-	few	TRBV20-1	TRBJ2-3	CSAREVSDTQYF	TGCAGTGCTAGAGAAGTGTCAGATACGCAGTATTTT
-	many	TRBV7-2	TRBJ2-5	CASSSSKGTQYF	TGTGCCAGCAGCTCCTCGAAGGGGACCCAGTACTTC
-	-	TRBV20-1	TRBJ2-7	CSARTDSPEQYF	TGCAGTGCTAGAACAGACAGCCCCGAGCAGTACTTC
TRBD1	-	TRBV20-1	TRBJ1-4	CSARDGTGGEKLFF	TGCAGTGCTAGAGATGGCACAGGGGGTGAAAAACTGTTTTTT
-	few	TRBV5-1	TRBJ1-2	CASSLLYSNYGYTF	TGCGCCAGCAGCTTATTGTACTCTAACTATGGCTACACCTTC
-	few	TRBV12-3/TRBV12-4	TRBJ2-3	CASSRVGDTQYF	TGTGCCAGCAGCCGCGTGGGAGATACGCAGTATTTT
-	few	TRBV20-1	TRBJ2-7	CSASPGKTYEQYF	TGCAGTGCTAGCCCCGGCAAAACCTACGAGCAGTACTTC
-	-	TRBV2	TRBJ2-1	CASNGLGYNEQFF	TGTGCCAGCAATGGACTGGGATACAATGAGCAGTTCTTC
TRBD1	-	TRBV5-1	TRBJ2-7	CASSWEFPGQGGGEQYF	TGCGCCAGCAGCTGGGAATTCCCGGGACAAGGGGGCGGCGAGCAGTACTTC
-	few	TRBV4-3	TRBJ1-3	CASSTWTASGNTIYF	TGCGCCAGCAGCACCTGGACTGCGTCTGGAAACACCATATATTTT
-	many	TRBV5-1	TRBJ1-5	CASSPDWVGNQPQHF	TGCGCCAGCAGCCCTGACTGGGTGGGCAATCAGCCCCAGCATTTT
-	many	TRBV10-3	TRBJ1-6	CAIKKGDSPLHF	TGTGCCATCAAGAAAGGGGATTCACCCCTCCACTTT
-	few	TRBV30	TRBJ2-3	CAWSVGGGADTQYF	TGTGCCTGGAGTGTAGGTGGAGGGGCAGATACGCAGTATTTT
TRBD2	few	TRBV29-1	TRBJ2-3	CSVVGGRATDTQYF	TGCAGCGTTGTTGGCGGGAGGGCTACAGATACGCAGTATTTT
TRBD1	-	TRBV20-1	TRBJ2-5	CSAGGQGVQETQYF	TGCAGTGCTGGGGGACAGGGGGTCCAAGAGACCCAGTACTTC
TRBD1	-	TRBV29-1	TRBJ1-1	CSVAGRGGTEAFF	TGCAGCGTTGCAGGCAGGGGGGGCACTGAAGCTTTCTTT
TRBD2	once	TRBV20-1	TRBJ2-3	CSARTSGRAGGTDTQYF	TGCAGTGCTAGGACTAGCGGGAGGGCCGGGGGGACAGATACGCAGTATTTT
-	many	TRBV7-8	TRBJ2-7	CASSFVGGPYEQYF	TGTGCCAGCAGCTTTGTTGGGGGACCCTACGAGCAGTACTTC
TRBD1	few	TRBV7-9	TRBJ2-2	CASRKGQFYGELFF	TGTGCCAGCAGGAAGGGACAGTTCTACGGGGAGCTGTTTTTT
TRBD2	many	TRBV12-3/TRBV12-4	TRBJ2-7	CASSPDISGRAHEQYF	TGTGCCAGCAGTCCCGATATTAGCGGGAGGGCCCACGAGCAGTACTTC
-	-	TRBV12-3/TRBV12-4	TRBJ1-5	CASSFTDSYQPQHF	TGTGCCAGCAGTTTTACCGATAGCTATCAGCCCCAGCATTTT
-	many	TRBV6-5	TRBJ2-7	CASSYADFSGYEQYF	TGTGCCAGCAGTTACGCGGATTTTAGCGGATACGAGCAGTACTTC
TRBD2	many	TRBV20-1	TRBJ2-1	CSASRGLLAGVSYNEQFF	TGCAGTGCTAGTCGGGGTCTTCTAGCGGGAGTCTCTTACAATGAGCAGTTCTTC
-	-	TRBV7-9	TRBJ2-7	CASSPGHDYEQYF	TGTGCCAGCAGCCCGGGACACGACTACGAGCAGTACTTC
TRBD2	many	TRBV20-1	TRBJ2-7	CSAIGGGGRRTYEQYF	TGCAGTGCGATAGGAGGCGGGGGACGTCGGACCTACGAGCAGTACTTC
TRBD1	-	TRBV12-3/TRBV12-4	TRBJ2-4	CASSLASGQGLYF	TGTGCCAGCAGTTTAGCCTCGGGACAGGGGCTGTACTTC
TRBD2	-	TRBV5-1	TRBJ2-1	CASSLLAGSLEQFF	TGCGCCAGCAGCTTACTAGCGGGATCACTTGAGCAGTTCTTC
TRBD1	many	TRBV29-1	TRBJ2-5	CSVETLTGRLETQYF	TGCAGCGTTGAGACCTTGACAGGGCGGCTAGAGACCCAGTACTTC
-	-	TRBV12-3/TRBV12-4	TRBJ1-1	CASTTQGNTEAFF	TGTGCCAGCACTACACAGGGGAACACTGAAGCTTTCTTT
TRBD1	many	TRBV5-6	TRBJ1-6	CASSFRGSDSPLHF	TGTGCCAGCAGCTTCAGGGGGAGCGATTCACCCCTCCACTTT
TRBD1	-	TRBV6-1	TRBJ2-2	CASSTPRGLTGELFF	TGTGCCAGCAGTACCCCCAGGGGGCTCACCGGGGAGCTGTTTTTT
-	-	TRBV18	TRBJ1-1	CASSPRGANTEAFF	TGTGCCAGCTCACCCCGAGGGGCGAACACTGAAGCTTTCTTT
TRBD1	-	TRBV11-2	TRBJ2-3	CASTPGIGRGSKDTQYF	TGTGCCAGCACCCCCGGAATAGGCAGGGGGAGTAAAGATACGCAGTATTTT
-	few	TRBV5-1	TRBJ1-1	CASSFNGNTEAFF	TGCGCCAGCAGCTTCAACGGGAACACTGAAGCTTTCTTT
TRBD2	many	TRBV5-1	TRBJ2-3	CASSQLTSGADTQYF	TGCGCCAGCAGCCAACTGACTAGCGGGGCAGATACGCAGTATTTT
-	many	TRBV29-1	TRBJ2-2	CSVVGPTGELFF	TGCAGCGTTGTGGGGCCGACCGGGGAGCTGTTTTTT
-	-	TRBV10-3	TRBJ2-2	CARGTTNTGELFF	TGTGCCAGAGGGACAACGAACACCGGGGAGCTGTTTTTT
TRBD1	-	TRBV2	TRBJ2-7	CASTGQGGSYEQYF	TGTGCCAGCACTGGACAGGGGGGATCCTACGAGCAGTACTTC
-	many	TRBV10-3	TRBJ2-7	CAISELDGSSYEQYF	TGTGCCATCAGTGAGTTGGACGGAAGCTCCTACGAGCAGTACTTC
-	-	TRBV7-7	TRBJ2-1	CASSPQTVPYNEQFF	TGTGCCAGCAGCCCGCAGACGGTCCCCTACAATGAGCAGTTCTTC
TRBD1	few	TRBV11-2	TRBJ1-3	CASSSDRVVGNTIYF	TGTGCCAGCAGTTCGGACAGGGTAGTAGGAAACACCATATATTTT
TRBD2	few	TRBV12-3/TRBV12-4	TRBJ2-5	CASSPTSGRTQETQYF	TGTGCCAGCAGTCCAACTAGCGGGAGAACGCAAGAGACCCAGTACTTC
TRBD1	few	TRBV5-6	TRBJ2-5	CASSLEEGTGILEGETQYF	TGTGCCAGCAGCTTGGAAGAGGGGACAGGAATTTTGGAAGGGGAGACCCAGTACTTC
-	-	TRBV5-1	TRBJ2-1	CASSSREDEQFF	TGCGCCAGCAGCTCCAGGGAGGATGAGCAGTTCTTC